The 6 T cell receptor beta chains in this list originate from one sample, sequenced in a study of blood T cells in healthy people across ages. Combining a sample-barcoded 5' primer with a J-beta primer mix, a second PCR ran for roughly 7 to 11 cycles. Each CDR3 protein gets one entry after TCRdb re-called the 5' RACE reads with MiXCR. The sample consists of some 860,000 distinct CDR3 sequences, approximately 53% of them appearing once. Material: blood. The receptors originated from a man aged 40-50 years in good health.

This clonotype was found a few times. The rearrangement joins TRBV20-1 to TRBJ2-5; TRBD2 agrees at 10 bases. Germline CDR1 and CDR2: DFQATT and SNEGSKA (reference sequence). The ends lost 3 bases at V and 4 bases at J; junction bases unmatched: 11. This CDR3 comprises 16 residues. CDR3 coding DNA: TGCAGTGCTAGTCTCGGGAGCGGGGGGGCCGTAGAGACCCAGTACTTC. This translates into CSASLGSGGAVETQYF.

In this sample, this clonotype turned up a few times. V usage is TRBV6-1 and J usage is TRBJ2-7; D is uncertain. The CDR3 is 12 residues long. Per germline, CDR1 MNHNS and CDR2 SASEGT. Trimming left V 7 bases short and J 2 bases short, with 9 bases between. DNA of the CDR3: TGTGCCAGCATGGTAGGCACCTACGAGCAGTACTTC. This sequence encodes CASMVGTYEQYF.

This clonotype was detected only a few times. This rearrangement joins TRBV28 to TRBJ2-3, with D tentatively TRBD2 (7 bases). The germline V gene encodes CDR1 MDHEN and CDR2 SYDVKM. The ends were cut back, 7 bases at V and 6 bases at J, with 23 bases in the middle. This CDR3 is built from 16 residues. The CDR3 DNA reads TGTGCCAGCATGGTCGGAGGGGGGGCCCTAGTGGATACGCAGTATTTT. Translated: CASMVGGGALVDTQYF.

This clonotype was detected only a few times. The chain couples TRBV29-1 to TRBJ2-3; 7 positions agree with TRBD1. Per germline, CDR1 SQVTM and CDR2 ANQGSEA. The CDR3 is made up of 14 amino acids. V was clipped by 6 bases and J by 2 bases; unmatched bases: 8. The CDR3 DNA reads TGCAGCGTACTTCCCGGGACAGACACAGATACGCAGTATTTT. It codes for CSVLPGTDTDTQYF.

The chain recombines TRBV15 with TRBJ2-7; 10 bases are a match to TRBD2. CDR3 length: 14 amino acids. In germline, CDR1 is LNHNV, CDR2 YYDKDF (reference sequence). J lost 3 bases, V lost 4 bases, and 3 bases had no gene match. CDR3 in amino acids: CATSKRTSGYEQYF. CDR3 in DNA: TGTGCCACCAGCAAGCGGACTAGCGGCTACGAGCAGTACTTC.

This clonotype turned up a few times. This sequence joins TRBV15 and TRBJ2-7, with 7 bases matching TRBD2. Trimming took 1 base from V and 2 from J; bases not matched to a gene: 8. This CDR3 is built from 16 residues. The germline CDR1 and CDR2 sequences are LNHNV and YYDKDF (reference sequence). The CDR3 nucleotides are TGTGCCACCAGCAGAGTACGCGGGAGCTCCCCCTACGAGCAGTACTTC. Translated: CATSRVRGSSPYEQYF. Supplemented by reference TRBV15 and TRBJ2-7, the full variable domain reads DAMVIQNPRYQVTQFGKPVTLSCSQTLNHNVMYWYQQKSSQAPKLLFHYYDKDFNNEADTPDNFQSRRPNTSFCFLDIRSPGLGDTAMYLCATSRVRGSSPYEQYFGPGTRLTVT.